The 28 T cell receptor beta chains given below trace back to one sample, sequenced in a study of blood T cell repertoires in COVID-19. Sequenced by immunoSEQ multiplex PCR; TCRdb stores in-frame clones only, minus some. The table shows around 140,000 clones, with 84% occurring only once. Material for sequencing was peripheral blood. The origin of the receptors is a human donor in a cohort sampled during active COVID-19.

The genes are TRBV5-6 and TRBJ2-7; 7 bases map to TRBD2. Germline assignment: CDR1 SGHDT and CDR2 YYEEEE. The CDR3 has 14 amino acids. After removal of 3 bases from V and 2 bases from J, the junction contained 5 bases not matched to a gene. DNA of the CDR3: TGTGCCAGCAGCTGGGGCGGGGGAACCTACGAGCAGTACGTC. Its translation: CASSWGGGTYEQYV.

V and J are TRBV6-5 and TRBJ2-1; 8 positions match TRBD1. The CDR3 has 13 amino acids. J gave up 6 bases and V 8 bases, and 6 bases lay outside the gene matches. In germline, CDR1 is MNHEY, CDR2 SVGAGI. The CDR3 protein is CASRKTGVNEQFF. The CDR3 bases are TGTGCCAGCCGAAAGACAGGGGTCAATGAGCAGTTCTTC.

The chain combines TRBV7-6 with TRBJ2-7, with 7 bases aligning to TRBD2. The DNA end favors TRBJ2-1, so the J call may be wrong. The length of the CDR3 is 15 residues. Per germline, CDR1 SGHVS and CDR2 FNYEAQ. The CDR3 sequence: CASSSRGTSYNEQFF. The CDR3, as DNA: TGTGCCAGCAGCTCGCGGGGGACCTCCTACAATGAGCAGTTCTTC.

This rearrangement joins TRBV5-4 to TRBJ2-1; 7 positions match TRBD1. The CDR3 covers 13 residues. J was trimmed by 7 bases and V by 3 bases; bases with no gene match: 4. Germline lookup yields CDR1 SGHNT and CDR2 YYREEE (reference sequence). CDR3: CASSSPGQNEQFF. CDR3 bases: TGTGCCAGCAGCTCACCGGGACAGAATGAGCAGTTCTTC.

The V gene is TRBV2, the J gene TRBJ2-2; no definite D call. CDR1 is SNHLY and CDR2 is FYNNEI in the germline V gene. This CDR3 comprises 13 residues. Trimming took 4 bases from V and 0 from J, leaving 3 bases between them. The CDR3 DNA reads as TGTGCCAGCAGTGTCGCGAACACCGGGGAGCTGTTTTTT. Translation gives CASSVANTGELFF.

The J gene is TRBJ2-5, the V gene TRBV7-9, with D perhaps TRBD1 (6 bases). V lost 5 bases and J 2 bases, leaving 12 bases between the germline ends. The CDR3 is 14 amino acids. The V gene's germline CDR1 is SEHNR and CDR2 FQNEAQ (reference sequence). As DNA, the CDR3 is TGTGCCAGCAGCCCTACAGGGATTCAAGAGACCCAGTACTTC. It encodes CASSPTGIQETQYF.

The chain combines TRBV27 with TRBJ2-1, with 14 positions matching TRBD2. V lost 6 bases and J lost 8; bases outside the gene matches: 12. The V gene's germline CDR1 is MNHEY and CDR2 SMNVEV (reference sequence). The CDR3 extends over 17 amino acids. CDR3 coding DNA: TGTGCCAGCAGCCTACGACCGACTAGCGGGGGGGCAGATGAGCAGTTCTTC. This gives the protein CASSLRPTSGGADEQFF.

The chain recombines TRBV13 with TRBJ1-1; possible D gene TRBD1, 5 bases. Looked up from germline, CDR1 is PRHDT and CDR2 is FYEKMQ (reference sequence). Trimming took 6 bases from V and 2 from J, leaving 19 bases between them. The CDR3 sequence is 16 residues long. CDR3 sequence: CASSKRGQEINTEAFF. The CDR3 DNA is TGTGCCAGCAGTAAAAGGGGTCAGGAGATTAACACTGAAGCTTTCTTT.

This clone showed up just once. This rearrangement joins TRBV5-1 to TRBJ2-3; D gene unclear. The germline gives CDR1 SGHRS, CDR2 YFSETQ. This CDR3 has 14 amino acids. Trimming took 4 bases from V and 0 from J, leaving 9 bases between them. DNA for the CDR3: TGCGCCAGCAGCCCCGCTGCGAGCACAGATACGCAGTATTTT. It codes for CASSPAASTDTQYF.

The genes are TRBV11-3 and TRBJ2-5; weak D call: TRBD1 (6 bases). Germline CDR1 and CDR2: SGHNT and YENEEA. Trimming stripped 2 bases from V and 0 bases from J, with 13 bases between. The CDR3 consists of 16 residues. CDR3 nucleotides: TGTGCCAGCAGCTTACAAAGGGGGTCTGACCAAGAGACCCAGTACTTC. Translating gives CASSLQRGSDQETQYF.

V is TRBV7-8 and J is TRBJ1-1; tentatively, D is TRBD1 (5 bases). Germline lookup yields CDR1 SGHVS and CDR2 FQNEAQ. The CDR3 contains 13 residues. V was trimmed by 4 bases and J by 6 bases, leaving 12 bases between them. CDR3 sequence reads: CASSSTGSAEAFF. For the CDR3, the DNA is TGTGCCAGCAGCTCAACAGGATCGGCTGAAGCTTTCTTT.

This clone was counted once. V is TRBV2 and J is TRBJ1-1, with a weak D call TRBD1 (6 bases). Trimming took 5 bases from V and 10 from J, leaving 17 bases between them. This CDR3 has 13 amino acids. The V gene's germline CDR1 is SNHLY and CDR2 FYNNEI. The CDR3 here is CASSTAGALGAFF. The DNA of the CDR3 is TGTGCCAGCAGTACCGCAGGGGCCCTCGGAGCTTTCTTT.

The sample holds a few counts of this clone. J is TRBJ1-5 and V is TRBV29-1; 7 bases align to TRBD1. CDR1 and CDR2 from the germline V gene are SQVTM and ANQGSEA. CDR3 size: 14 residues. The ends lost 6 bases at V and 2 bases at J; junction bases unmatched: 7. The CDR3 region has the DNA TGCAGCGTATCCCTCGGACAGGGCAATCAGCCCCAGCATTTT. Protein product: CSVSLGQGNQPQHF.

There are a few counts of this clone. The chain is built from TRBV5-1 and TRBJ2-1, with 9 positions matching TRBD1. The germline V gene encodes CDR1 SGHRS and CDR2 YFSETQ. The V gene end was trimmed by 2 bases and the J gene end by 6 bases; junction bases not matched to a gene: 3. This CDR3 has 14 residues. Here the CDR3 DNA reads TGCGCCAGCAGCTTCGGGACAGGGTCCAATGAGCAGTTCTTC. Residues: CASSFGTGSNEQFF.

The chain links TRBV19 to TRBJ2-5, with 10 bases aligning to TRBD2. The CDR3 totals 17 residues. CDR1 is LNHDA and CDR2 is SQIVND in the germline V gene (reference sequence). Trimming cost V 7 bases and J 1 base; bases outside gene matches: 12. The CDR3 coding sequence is TGTGCCAGTACCCCTAGGACTAGCGGAGGATCCCAAGAGACCCAGTACTTC. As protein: CASTPRTSGGSQETQYF.

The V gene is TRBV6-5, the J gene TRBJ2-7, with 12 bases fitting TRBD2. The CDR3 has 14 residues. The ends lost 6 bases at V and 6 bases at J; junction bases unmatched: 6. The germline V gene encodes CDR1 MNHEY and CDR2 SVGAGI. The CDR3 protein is CASRPGLAGFEQYF. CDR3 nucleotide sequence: TGTGCCAGCAGACCAGGACTAGCGGGGTTCGAGCAGTACTTC.

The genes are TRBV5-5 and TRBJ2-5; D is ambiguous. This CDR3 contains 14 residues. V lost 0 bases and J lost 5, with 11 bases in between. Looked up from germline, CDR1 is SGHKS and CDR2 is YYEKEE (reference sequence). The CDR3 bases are TGTGCCAGCAGCTTGGAATCCACGCGGGAGACCCAGTACTTC. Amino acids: CASSLESTRETQYF.

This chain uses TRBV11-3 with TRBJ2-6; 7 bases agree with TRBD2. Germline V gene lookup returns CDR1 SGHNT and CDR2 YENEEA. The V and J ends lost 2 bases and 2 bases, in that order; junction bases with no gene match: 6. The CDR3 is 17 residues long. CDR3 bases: TGTGCCAGCAGCTTAAGTCTAGCGGACCCTGGGGCCAACGTCCTGACTTTC. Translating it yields CASSLSLADPGANVLTF.

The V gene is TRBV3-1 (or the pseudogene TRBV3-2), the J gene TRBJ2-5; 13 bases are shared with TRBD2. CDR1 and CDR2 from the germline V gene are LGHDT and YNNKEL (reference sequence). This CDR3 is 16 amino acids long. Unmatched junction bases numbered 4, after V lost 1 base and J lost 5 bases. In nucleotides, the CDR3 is TGTGCCAGCAGCCAAGGGACTAGCGGGGGTCTGGAGACCCAGTACTTC. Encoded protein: CASSQGTSGGLETQYF.

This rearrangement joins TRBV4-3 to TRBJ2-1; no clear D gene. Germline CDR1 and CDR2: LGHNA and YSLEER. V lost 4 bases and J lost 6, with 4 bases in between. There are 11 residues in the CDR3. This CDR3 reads CASSLRNEQFF. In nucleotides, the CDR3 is TGCGCCAGCAGCCTGCGCAATGAGCAGTTCTTC.

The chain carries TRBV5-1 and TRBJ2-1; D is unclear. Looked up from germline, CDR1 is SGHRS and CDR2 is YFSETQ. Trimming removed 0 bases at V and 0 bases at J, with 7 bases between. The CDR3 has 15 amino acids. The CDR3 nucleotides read TGCGCCAGCAGCTTGGGCAGTGCCTCCTACAATGAGCAGTTCTTC. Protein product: CASSLGSASYNEQFF.

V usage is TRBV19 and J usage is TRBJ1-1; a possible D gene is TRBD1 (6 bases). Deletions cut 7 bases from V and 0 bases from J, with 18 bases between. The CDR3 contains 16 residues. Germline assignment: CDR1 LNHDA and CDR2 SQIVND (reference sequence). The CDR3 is CASISWGQGMNTEAFF. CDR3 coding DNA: TGTGCCAGTATTTCCTGGGGTCAGGGGATGAACACTGAAGCTTTCTTT. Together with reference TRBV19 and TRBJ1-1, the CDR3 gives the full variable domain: DGGITQSPKYLFRKEGQNVTLSCEQNLNHDAMYWYRQDPGQGLRLIYYSQIVNDFQKGDIAEGYSVSREKKESFPLTVTSAQKNPTAFYLCASISWGQGMNTEAFFGQGTRLTVV.

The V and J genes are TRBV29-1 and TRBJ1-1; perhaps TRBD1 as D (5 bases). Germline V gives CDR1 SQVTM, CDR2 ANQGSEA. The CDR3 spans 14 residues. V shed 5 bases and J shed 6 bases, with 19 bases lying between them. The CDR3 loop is CSVSFRGDRSEAFF. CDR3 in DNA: TGCAGCGTTTCTTTTCGGGGGGATAGGTCTGAAGCTTTCTTT.

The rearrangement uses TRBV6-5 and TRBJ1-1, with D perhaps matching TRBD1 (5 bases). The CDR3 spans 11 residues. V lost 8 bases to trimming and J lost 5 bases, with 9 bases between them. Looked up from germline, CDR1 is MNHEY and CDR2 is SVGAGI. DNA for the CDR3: TGTGCCAGCCATCGGGGGACTGAAGCTTTCTTT. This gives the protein CASHRGTEAFF.

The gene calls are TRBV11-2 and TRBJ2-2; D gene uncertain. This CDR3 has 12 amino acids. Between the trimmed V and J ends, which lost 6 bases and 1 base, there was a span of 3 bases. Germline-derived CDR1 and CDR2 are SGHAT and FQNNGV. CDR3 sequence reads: CASRRNTGELFF. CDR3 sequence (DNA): TGTGCCAGCAGGAGGAACACCGGGGAGCTGTTTTTT.

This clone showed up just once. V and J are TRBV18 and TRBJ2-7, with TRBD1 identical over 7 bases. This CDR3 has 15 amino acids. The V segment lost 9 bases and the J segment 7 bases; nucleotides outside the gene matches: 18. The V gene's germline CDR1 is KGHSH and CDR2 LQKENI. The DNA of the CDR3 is TGTGCCAGGGAGAGGGGGCGACAGCCCTCGGAGGAGCAGTACTTC. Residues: CARERGRQPSEEQYF.

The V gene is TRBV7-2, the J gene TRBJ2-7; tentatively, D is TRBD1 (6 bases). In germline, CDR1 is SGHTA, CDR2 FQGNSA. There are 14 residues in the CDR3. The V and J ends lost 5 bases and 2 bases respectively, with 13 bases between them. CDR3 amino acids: CASSPPGHAYEQYF. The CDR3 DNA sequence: TGTGCCAGCAGCCCCCCGGGACACGCCTACGAGCAGTACTTC.

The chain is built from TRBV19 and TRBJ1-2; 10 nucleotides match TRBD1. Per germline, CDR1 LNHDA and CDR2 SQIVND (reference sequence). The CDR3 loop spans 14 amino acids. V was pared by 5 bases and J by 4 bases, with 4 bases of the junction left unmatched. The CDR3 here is CASSDRGPVYGYTF. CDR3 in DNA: TGTGCCAGTAGTGACAGGGGGCCTGTCTATGGCTACACCTTC. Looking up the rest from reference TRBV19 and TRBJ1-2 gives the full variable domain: DGGITQSPKYLFRKEGQNVTLSCEQNLNHDAMYWYRQDPGQGLRLIYYSQIVNDFQKGDIAEGYSVSREKKESFPLTVTSAQKNPTAFYLCASSDRGPVYGYTFGSGTRLTVV.